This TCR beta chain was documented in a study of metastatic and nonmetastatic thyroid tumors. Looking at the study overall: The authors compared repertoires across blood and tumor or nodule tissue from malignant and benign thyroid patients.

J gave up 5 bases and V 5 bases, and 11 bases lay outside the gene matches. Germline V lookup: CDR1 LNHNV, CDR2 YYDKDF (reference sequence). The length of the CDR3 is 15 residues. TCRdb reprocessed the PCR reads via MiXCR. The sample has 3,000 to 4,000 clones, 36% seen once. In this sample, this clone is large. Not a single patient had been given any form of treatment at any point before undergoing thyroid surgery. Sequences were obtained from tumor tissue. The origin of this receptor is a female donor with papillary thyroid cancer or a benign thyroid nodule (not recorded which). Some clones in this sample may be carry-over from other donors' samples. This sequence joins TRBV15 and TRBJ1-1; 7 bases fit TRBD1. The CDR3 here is CATSGWEGARTEAFF. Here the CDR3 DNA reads TGTGCCACCAGCGGCTGGGAGGGGGCGAGGACTGAAGCTTTCTTT.